This T cell receptor (beta chain) originates from a study of T-cell memory formation after mild COVID-19. Study results and caveats: Clones that shrank (day 15 to 85) were balanced CD4/CD8, whereas later expanders leaned CD4+.

About this clonotype itself: The antigen is undetermined.

TCRdb independently ran MiXCR on the 5' RACE reads; one entry per CDR3 protein. The sample yields 500,000 to 550,000 distinct CDR3 sequences, over 20% seen once. With 3 bases removed from V and 11 bases from J, the gap between germline ends came to 20 bases. CDR3 length: 15 amino acids. Germline CDR1 and CDR2: LGHDT and YNNKEL (reference sequence). This chain uses TRBV3-1 with TRBJ2-1, with D tentatively TRBD2 (5 bases). This TCR derives from an adult woman who had mild COVID-19 (a few samples of this study predate the infection). Cell type and time point are not known. Sequenced material: PBMCs or a T cell subset sorted from them (not recorded which). CDR3 in amino acids: CASSHDAARGMKQFF. The CDR3 nucleotides are TGTGCCAGCAGCCACGACGCCGCTCGGGGAATGAAGCAGTTCTTC.